Presented here are 8 T cell receptor beta chains from one specimen sequenced in a study of shared clonotypes between healthy human individuals. Produced via immunoSEQ multiplex PCR; TCRdb's table is partial and in-frame only. The table shows roughly 1,000,000 clones, with approximately 80% occurring only once. The sample taken for sequencing was memory CD4+ T cells from PBMCs. Stated subset: CD45RA-negative fraction. These receptors all stem from a man between 18 and 29 years old in good health. Some clones in this sample may be carry-over from other donors' samples.

CDR3 DNA sequence: TGCGCCAGCAGCGACCCGGGGGGACAGAGGAACTCTGGAAACACCATATATTTT. Translating it yields CASSDPGGQRNSGNTIYF. The gene calls are TRBV5-1 and TRBJ1-3, with 7 nucleotides matching TRBD1. In germline, CDR1 is SGHRS, CDR2 YFSETQ. Unmatched junction bases numbered 13, after V lost 4 bases and J lost 0 bases. This CDR3 region has 18 residues. The whole variable domain, filled in from reference TRBV5-1 and TRBJ1-3, reads KAGVTQTPRYLIKTRGQQVTLSCSPISGHRSVSWYQQTPGQGLQFLFEYFSETQRNKGNFPGRFSGRQFSNSRSEMNVSTLELGDSALYLCASSDPGGQRNSGNTIYFGEGSWLTVV.

The rearrangement links TRBV18 to TRBJ2-5; 7 nucleotides align to TRBD2. The V segment lost 3 bases and the J segment 10 bases; nucleotides outside the gene matches: 14. Germline V gene lookup returns CDR1 KGHSH and CDR2 LQKENI. CDR3 size: 15 residues. CDR3 DNA sequence: TGTGCCAGCTCACCTCTCAGGGAGGGAGTTGGAGACCAGTACTTC. Its translation: CASSPLREGVGDQYF.

A single count supports this clone. A much bigger clone sits one base away, suggesting this may be a read error. Other DNA sequences of this sample code for an identical CDR3. The gene calls are TRBV15 and TRBJ2-7, with D possibly being TRBD1 (5 bases). Looked up from germline, CDR1 is LNHNV and CDR2 is YYDKDF (reference sequence). Trimming pared 0 bases from V and 1 base from J, leaving 10 bases between. CDR3 length equals 15 residues. CDR3 amino acids: CATSRDPRASYEQYF. The CDR3 DNA sequence: TGTGCCACCAGCAGAGATCCCAGGGCGTCCTACGAGCAGTACTTC. Supplemented by reference TRBV15 and TRBJ2-7, the full variable domain reads DAMVIQNPRYQVTQFGKPVTLSCSQTLNHNVMYWYQQKSSQAPKLLFHYYDKDFNNEADTPDNFQSRRPNTSFCFLDIRSPGLGDTAMYLCATSRDPRASYEQYFGPGTRLTVT.

The CDR3 here is CASSQDLLAGWTGELFF. CDR3 bases: TGTGCCAGCAGCCAAGATTTACTAGCGGGATGGACCGGGGAGCTGTTTTTT. The chain employs TRBV14 and TRBJ2-2; 10 bases match TRBD2. CDR3 length: 17 residues. Germline trimming cut 0 bases from V and 5 bases from J; bases unmatched to any gene: 6. Germline V gene sequence: CDR1 SGHDN, CDR2 FVKESK.

V is TRBV30 and J is TRBJ1-4; D not certain. The CDR3 contains 16 residues. Trimming shortened V by 0 bases and J by 4 bases, and 15 bases separated the two germline ends. Germline-derived CDR1 and CDR2 are GTSNPN and SVGIG (reference sequence). CDR3 loop: CAWSVLGGALNEKLFF. The CDR3 nucleotides read TGTGCCTGGAGTGTACTTGGTGGCGCCCTTAATGAAAAACTGTTTTTT.

V and J are TRBV6-4 and TRBJ1-4, with D maybe TRBD1 (5 bases). CDR3 length: 13 residues. The germline gives CDR1 MRHNA, CDR2 SNTAGT. DNA for the CDR3: TGTGCTCCTCGCTCGGGGCCCGATGAAAAACTGTTTTTT. This codes for CAPRSGPDEKLFF.

V usage is TRBV7-9 and J usage is TRBJ2-2; D possibly corresponds to TRBD2 (6 bases). The V and J ends lost 2 bases and 6 bases respectively, with 10 bases between them. Germline V gene sequence: CDR1 SEHNR, CDR2 FQNEAQ (reference sequence). The CDR3 has 14 amino acids. CDR3 sequence: CASSLQAGSGELFF. CDR3 nucleotides: TGTGCCAGCAGCTTACAGGCGGGATCCGGGGAGCTGTTTTTT.

The J gene is TRBJ1-5, the V gene TRBV15; 11 positions match TRBD1. Germline V gives CDR1 LNHNV, CDR2 YYDKDF (reference sequence). J lost 2 bases, V lost 2 bases, and 2 bases had no gene match. The CDR3 is 16 amino acids. CDR3 sequence: CATSRWTGGGNQPQHF. The CDR3 DNA is TGTGCCACCAGCAGATGGACAGGGGGCGGCAATCAGCCCCAGCATTTT. The whole variable domain, filled in from reference TRBV15 and TRBJ1-5, reads DAMVIQNPRYQVTQFGKPVTLSCSQTLNHNVMYWYQQKSSQAPKLLFHYYDKDFNNEADTPDNFQSRRPNTSFCFLDIRSPGLGDTAMYLCATSRWTGGGNQPQHFGDGTRLSIL.